This T cell receptor beta chain emerged from a study of CD8 T cells in Susac syndrome. The study's findings and limits: Regarding the TCR sequencing and HLA analysis, the study admitted that a relatively small number of individuals were involved.

In the case of this clonotype: What it recognizes is unknown.

RNA amounts of about 0.45 to 1 ug underwent reverse transcription with random hexamers. A multiplex approach, immunoSEQ multiplex PCR, amplified TCR beta CDR3 across 54 Vbeta and 13 Jbeta. TCRdb analysed the immunoSEQ multiplex PCR reads with MiXCR anew, one entry per CDR3 protein. The sample lists under 250,000 distinct CDR3 sequences; over 85% were seen once. The multiple sclerosis controls were treatment-naive patients affected by stable or active relapsing-remitting disease. FACS enriched CD8+ TEMRA cells, while bulk CD8+ and CD4+ were negatively isolated. The junction had 6 bases not matched to a gene; V was cut back by 4 bases and J by 2 bases. This CDR3 has 16 amino acids. Per the germline V gene, CDR1 is SGDLS and CDR2 is YYNGEE.

Sequenced: CD4+ T cells from PBMCs. The rearrangement joins TRBV9 to TRBJ1-4; 9 bases fit TRBD1. The sequence derives from a human donor with multiple sclerosis. The CDR3 sequence: CASSTTGGGTNEKLFF. The CDR3 DNA reads TGTGCCAGCAGCACGACAGGGGGAGGGACTAATGAAAAACTGTTTTTT.